These 8 T cell receptor beta chains were sequenced from one sample in a study of blood T cell repertoires in COVID-19. Sequencing used immunoSEQ multiplex PCR; TCRdb keeps in-frame clones, though not all of them. The profile covers 150,000 to 170,000 clones, with about 90% appearing a single time and 0.45% to 0.65% taken by the ten largest. Material: peripheral blood. These receptors all come from a man aged 50 or older with acute or convalescent COVID-19.

The CDR3 DNA follows: TGTGCCAGCAGTCCCCAGACAGGGGTAGGCACTGAAGCTTTCTTT. Its protein is CASSPQTGVGTEAFF. J is TRBJ1-1 and V is TRBV6-5; 8 nucleotides match TRBD1. V shed 5 bases and J 4 bases; nucleotides not matched to a gene: 9. The germline V gene has CDR1 MNHEY and CDR2 SVGAGI. This CDR3 is 15 amino acids long.

This chain connects TRBV6-2 or TRBV6-3 to TRBJ1-5, with D uncertain. Germline V gene data show CDR1 as MNHEY and CDR2 as SVGEGT. This CDR3 has 15 amino acids. V dropped 2 bases and J dropped 6 bases, with 14 bases sitting between them. CDR3 loop: CASSYHAELGQPQHF. The CDR3 DNA reads as TGTGCCAGCAGTTACCACGCGGAATTGGGTCAGCCCCAGCATTTT.

This clone has a single count. The V gene is TRBV5-1, the J gene TRBJ1-1; D is unresolved. The CDR3 spans 16 residues. V was pared by 6 bases and J by 0 bases, with 18 bases between. From germline, CDR1 is SGHRS and CDR2 YFSETQ. The CDR3 region has the DNA TGCGCCAGCATAAGTGCCCTCCGGGAAATGAACACTGAAGCTTTCTTT. Amino acids: CASISALREMNTEAFF.

V gene TRBV27 combines with J gene TRBJ2-1; D perhaps matches TRBD2 (5 bases). This CDR3 is built from 14 residues. The V gene lost 6 bases and the J gene lost 8 bases, with 17 bases spanning the gap. Germline V gene sequence: CDR1 MNHEY, CDR2 SMNVEV (reference sequence). As DNA, the CDR3 is TGTGCCAGCAGACTAGAGACTTTCGGGGATGAGCAGTTCTTC. Translated: CASRLETFGDEQFF.

The V and J genes are TRBV9 and TRBJ2-1, with 9 bases aligning to TRBD1. The J segment lost 6 bases and the V segment lost 4 bases, leaving 11 bases of the junction unmatched. This CDR3 region has 16 residues. Germline V lookup: CDR1 SGDLS, CDR2 YYNGEE. The CDR3 here is CASSPRGDRESNEQFF. CDR3 DNA: TGTGCCAGCAGCCCCAGGGGGGACAGGGAGAGCAATGAGCAGTTCTTC.

The rearrangement uses TRBV11-3 and TRBJ2-2, with D perhaps TRBD1 (5 bases). The CDR3 length is 14 residues. Germline V gene sequence: CDR1 SGHNT, CDR2 YENEEA. The ends were cut back, 2 bases at V and 4 bases at J, with 8 bases in the middle. The CDR3 coding sequence is TGTGCCAGCAGCTTACAGGGTGGCACCGGGGAGCTGTTTTTT. This sequence encodes CASSLQGGTGELFF.

This clone was seen only a few times. The CDR3 nucleotides are TGTGCCAGCAGCAACGACGGACTTGCAACTAATGAAAAACTGTTTTTT. Translating it yields CASSNDGLATNEKLFF. V is TRBV9 and J is TRBJ1-4; the D is unclear. The V end was cut by 4 bases, the J end by 0 bases, with 13 bases between. Germline CDR1 and CDR2: SGDLS and YYNGEE. The CDR3 is 16 residues long.

The J gene is TRBJ2-7, the V gene TRBV28; 7 positions match TRBD1. With V trimmed by 3 bases and J by 4 bases, 6 bases remained unmatched. Germline assignment: CDR1 MDHEN and CDR2 SYDVKM. There are 14 residues in the CDR3. CDR3 DNA: TGTGCCAGCAGTTTCAGGGGGTCGCAGTACGAGCAGTACTTC. Its protein is CASSFRGSQYEQYF.